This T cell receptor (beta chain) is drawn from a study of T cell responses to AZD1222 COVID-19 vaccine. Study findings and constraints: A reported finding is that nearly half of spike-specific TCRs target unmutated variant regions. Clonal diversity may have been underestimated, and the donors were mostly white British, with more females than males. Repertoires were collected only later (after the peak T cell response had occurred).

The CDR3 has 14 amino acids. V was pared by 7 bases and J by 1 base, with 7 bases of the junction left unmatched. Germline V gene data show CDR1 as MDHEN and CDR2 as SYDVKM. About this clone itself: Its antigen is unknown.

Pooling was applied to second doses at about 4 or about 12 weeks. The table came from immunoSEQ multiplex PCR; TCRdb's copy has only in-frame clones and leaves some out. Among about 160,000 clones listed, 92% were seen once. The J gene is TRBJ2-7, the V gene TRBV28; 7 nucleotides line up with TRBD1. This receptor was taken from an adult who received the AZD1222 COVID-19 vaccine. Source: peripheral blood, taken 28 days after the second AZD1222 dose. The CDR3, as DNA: TGTGCCAGCATTTCGGGACAGTCTTCCTACGAGCAGTACTTC. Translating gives CASISGQSSYEQYF. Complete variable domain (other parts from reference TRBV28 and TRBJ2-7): DVKVTQSSRYLVKRTGEKVFLECVQDMDHENMFWYRQDPGLGLRLIYFSYDVKMKEKGDIPEGYSVSREKKERFSLILESASTNQTSMYLCASISGQSSYEQYFGPGTRLTVT.